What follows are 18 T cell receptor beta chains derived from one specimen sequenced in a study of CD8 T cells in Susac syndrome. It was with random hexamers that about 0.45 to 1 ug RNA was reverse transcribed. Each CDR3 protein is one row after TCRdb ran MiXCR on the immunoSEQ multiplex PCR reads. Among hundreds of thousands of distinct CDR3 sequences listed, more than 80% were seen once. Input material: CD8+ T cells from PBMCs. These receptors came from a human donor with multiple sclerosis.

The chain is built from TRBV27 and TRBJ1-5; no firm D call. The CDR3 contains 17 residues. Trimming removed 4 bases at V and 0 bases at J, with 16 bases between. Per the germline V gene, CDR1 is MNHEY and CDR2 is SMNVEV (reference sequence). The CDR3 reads CASSSEPAALSNQPQHF. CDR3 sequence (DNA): TGTGCCAGCAGTTCCGAACCGGCGGCTCTTAGCAATCAGCCCCAGCATTTT.

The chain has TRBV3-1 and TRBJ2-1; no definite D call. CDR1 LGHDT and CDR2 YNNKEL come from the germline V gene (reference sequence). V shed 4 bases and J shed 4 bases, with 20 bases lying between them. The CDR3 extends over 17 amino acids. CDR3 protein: CASSLSLRTSEYNEQFF. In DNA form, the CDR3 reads TGTGCCAGCAGCCTTTCCTTGAGGACGTCCGAATACAATGAGCAGTTCTTC.

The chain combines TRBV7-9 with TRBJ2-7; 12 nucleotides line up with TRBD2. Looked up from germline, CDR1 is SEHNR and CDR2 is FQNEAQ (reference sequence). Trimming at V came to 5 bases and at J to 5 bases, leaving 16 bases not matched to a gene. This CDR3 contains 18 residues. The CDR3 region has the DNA TGTGCCAGCAGCAGACTAGCGGGAGATTTACGACTGGAAAACGAGCAGTACTTC. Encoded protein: CASSRLAGDLRLENEQYF.

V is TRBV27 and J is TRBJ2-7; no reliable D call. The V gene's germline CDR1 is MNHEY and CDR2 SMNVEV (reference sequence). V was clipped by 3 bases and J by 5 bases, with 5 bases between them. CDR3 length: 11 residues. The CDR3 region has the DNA TGTGCCAGCAGTTTTTGGCACGAGCAGTACTTC. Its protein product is CASSFWHEQYF.

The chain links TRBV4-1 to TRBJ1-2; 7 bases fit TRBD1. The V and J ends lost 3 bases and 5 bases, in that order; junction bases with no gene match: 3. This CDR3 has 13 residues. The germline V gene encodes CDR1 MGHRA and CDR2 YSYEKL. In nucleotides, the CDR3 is TGCGCCAGCAGCCAGACAGGGACTTATGGCTACACCTTC. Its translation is CASSQTGTYGYTF.

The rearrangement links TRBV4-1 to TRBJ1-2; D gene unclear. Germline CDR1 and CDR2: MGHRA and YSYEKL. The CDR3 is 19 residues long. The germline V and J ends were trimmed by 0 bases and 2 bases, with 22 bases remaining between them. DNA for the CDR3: TGCGCCAGCAGCCAAGATAGATCCGACTCTAACCTTTCAAACTATGGCTACACCTTC. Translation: CASSQDRSDSNLSNYGYTF.

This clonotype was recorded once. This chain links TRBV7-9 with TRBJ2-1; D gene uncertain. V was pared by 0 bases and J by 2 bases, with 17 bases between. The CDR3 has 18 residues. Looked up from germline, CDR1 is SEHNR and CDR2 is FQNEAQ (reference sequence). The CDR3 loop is CASSLAYLETRTYNEQFF. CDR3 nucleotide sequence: TGTGCCAGCAGCTTAGCGTATTTGGAGACCCGGACCTACAATGAGCAGTTCTTC.

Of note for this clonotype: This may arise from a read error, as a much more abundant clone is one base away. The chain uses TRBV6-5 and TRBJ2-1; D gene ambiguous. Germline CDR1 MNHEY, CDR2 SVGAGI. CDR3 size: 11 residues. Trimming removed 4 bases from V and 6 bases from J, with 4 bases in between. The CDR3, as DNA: TGTGCCAGCAGTTGCGGCAATGAGCAGTTCTTC. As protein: CASSCGNEQFF.

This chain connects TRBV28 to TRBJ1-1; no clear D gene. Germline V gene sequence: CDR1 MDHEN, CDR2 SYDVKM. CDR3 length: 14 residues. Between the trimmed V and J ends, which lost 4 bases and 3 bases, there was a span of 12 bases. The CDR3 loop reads CASSSRREDTEAFF. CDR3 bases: TGTGCCAGCAGTTCCAGACGGGAGGACACTGAAGCTTTCTTT. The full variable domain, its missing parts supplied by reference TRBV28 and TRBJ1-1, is DVKVTQSSRYLVKRTGEKVFLECVQDMDHENMFWYRQDPGLGLRLIYFSYDVKMKEKGDIPEGYSVSREKKERFSLILESASTNQTSMYLCASSSRREDTEAFFGQGTRLTVV.

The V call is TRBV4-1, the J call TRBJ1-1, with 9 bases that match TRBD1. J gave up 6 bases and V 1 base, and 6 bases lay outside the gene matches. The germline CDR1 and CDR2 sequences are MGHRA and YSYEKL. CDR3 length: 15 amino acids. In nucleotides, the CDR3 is TGCGCCAGCAGCCAAGGGACAGGGGTTCCTCCTGAAGCTTTCTTT. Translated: CASSQGTGVPPEAFF.

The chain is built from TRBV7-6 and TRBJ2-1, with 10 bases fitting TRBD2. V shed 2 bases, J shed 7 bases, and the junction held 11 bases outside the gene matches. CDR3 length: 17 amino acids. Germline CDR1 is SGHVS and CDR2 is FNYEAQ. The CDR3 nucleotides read TGTGCCAGCAGCTTATGGACTAGCGGAGCCACAAGGAATGAGCAGTTCTTC. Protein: CASSLWTSGATRNEQFF.

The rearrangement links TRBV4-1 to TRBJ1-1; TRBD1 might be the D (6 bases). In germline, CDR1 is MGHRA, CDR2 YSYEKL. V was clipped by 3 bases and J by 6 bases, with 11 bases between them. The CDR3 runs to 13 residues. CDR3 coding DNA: TGCGCCAGCAGCCAGACAGGAGGCGCTGAAGCTTTCTTT. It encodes CASSQTGGAEAFF.

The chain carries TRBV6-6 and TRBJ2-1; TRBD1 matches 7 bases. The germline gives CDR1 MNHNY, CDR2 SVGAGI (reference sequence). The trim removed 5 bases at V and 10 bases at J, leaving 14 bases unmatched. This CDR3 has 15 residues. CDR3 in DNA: TGTGCCAGCAGTCAGGGACAGTTGCCGGGGATCGAGCAGTTCTTC. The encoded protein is CASSQGQLPGIEQFF.

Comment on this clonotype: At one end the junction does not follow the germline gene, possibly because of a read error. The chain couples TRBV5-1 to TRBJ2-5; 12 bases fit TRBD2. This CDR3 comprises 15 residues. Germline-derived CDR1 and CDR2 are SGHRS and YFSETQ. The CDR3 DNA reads TGCGCCAGCAGCTGGACTAGCGGGATAAGGGAGACCCAGTGCTTC. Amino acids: CASSWTSGIRETQCF.

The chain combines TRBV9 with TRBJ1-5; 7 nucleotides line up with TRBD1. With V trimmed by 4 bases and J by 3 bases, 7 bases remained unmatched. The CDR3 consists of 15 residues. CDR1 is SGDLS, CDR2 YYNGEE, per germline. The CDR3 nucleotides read TGTGCCAGCAGCCCCAGGGGGACGTCCAATCAGCCCCAGCATTTT. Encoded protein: CASSPRGTSNQPQHF.

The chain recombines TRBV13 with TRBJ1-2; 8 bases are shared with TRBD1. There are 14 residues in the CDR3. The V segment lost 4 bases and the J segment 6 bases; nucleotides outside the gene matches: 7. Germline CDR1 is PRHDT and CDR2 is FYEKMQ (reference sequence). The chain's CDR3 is CASSSGQGMNGYTF. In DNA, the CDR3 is TGTGCCAGCAGCTCTGGACAGGGAATGAATGGCTACACCTTC. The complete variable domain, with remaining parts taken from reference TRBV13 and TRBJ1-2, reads AAGVIQSPRHLIKEKRETATLKCYPIPRHDTVYWYQQGPGQDPQFLISFYEKMQSDKGSIPDRFSAQQFSDYHSELNMSSLELGDSALYFCASSSGQGMNGYTFGSGTRLTVV.

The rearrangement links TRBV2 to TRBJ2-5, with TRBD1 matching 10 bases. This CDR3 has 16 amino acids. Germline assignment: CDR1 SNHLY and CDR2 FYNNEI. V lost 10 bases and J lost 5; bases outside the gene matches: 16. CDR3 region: CATLIRDRGRRETQYF. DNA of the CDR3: TGTGCCACACTAATCCGGGACAGGGGTAGGAGGGAGACCCAGTACTTC.

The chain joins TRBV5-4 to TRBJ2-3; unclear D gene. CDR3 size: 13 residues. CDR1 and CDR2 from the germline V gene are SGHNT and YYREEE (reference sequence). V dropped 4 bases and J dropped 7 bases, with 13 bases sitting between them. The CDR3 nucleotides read TGTGCCAGCAGCCCCTGGGCAGACTATACGCAGTATTTT. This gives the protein CASSPWADYTQYF.